This passage covers 21 T cell receptor beta chains from one sample sequenced in a study of identical twins. TCRdb re-called the 5' RACE reads with MiXCR, one entry per CDR3 protein. The repertoire includes under 900,000 distinct CDR3 sequences, roughly 12% of them detected once, and around 1.5% sits in the top ten. The same sample was also studied in work on yellow fever vaccine responses in identical twins.

Sequencing was carried out using PBMCs. These receptors originate from a woman aged 18-29 years in good health.

Only a few counts were recorded for this clonotype. The rearrangement uses TRBV5-1 and TRBJ2-7; 10 nucleotides line up with TRBD2. The CDR3 is 16 residues long. The V and J ends lost 0 bases and 2 bases, in that order; junction bases with no gene match: 5. The germline V gene has CDR1 SGHRS and CDR2 YFSETQ. CDR3 bases: TGCGCCAGCAGCTTGGTGCTAGCGGGAGCCGCCTACGAGCAGTACTTC. The encoded protein is CASSLVLAGAAYEQYF.

The sample holds one count of this clonotype. The chain links TRBV24-1 to TRBJ1-1; no reliable D call. V was trimmed by 4 bases and J by 5 bases, leaving 10 bases between them. The germline gives CDR1 KGHDR, CDR2 SFDVKD. The CDR3 is 13 amino acids. CDR3 sequence reads: CATSDRQWTEAFF. In DNA form, the CDR3 reads TGTGCCACCAGTGACCGTCAGTGGACTGAAGCTTTCTTT.

V and J are TRBV12-3 or TRBV12-4 and TRBJ2-2; no firm D call. V lost 6 bases and J lost 5, with 16 bases in between. The CDR3 runs to 15 residues. For the CDR3, the DNA is TGTGCCAGCAGCTCAGACCCCCTGATGACCGGGGAGCTGTTTTTT. As protein: CASSSDPLMTGELFF.

The sample holds a few counts of this clonotype. The gene calls are TRBV24-1 and TRBJ1-5; no firm D call. This CDR3 has 16 amino acids. Trimming cost V 3 bases and J 0 bases, with 11 bases left between them. Germline CDR1 KGHDR, CDR2 SFDVKD. CDR3 sequence (DNA): TGTGCCACCAGTGATGCCGCGGACGGTAGCAATCAGCCCCAGCATTTT. This sequence encodes CATSDAADGSNQPQHF.

The chain links TRBV7-3 to TRBJ2-5; D not resolved. The CDR3 consists of 13 residues. V lost 1 base and J 4 bases, leaving 7 bases between the germline ends. Per the germline V gene, CDR1 is SGHTA and CDR2 is FQGTGA. CDR3 in amino acids: CASSLNAAETQYF. The CDR3 DNA follows: TGTGCCAGCAGCTTAAACGCAGCAGAGACCCAGTACTTC.

In this sample, this clonotype turned up many times. This chain uses TRBV12-3 or TRBV12-4 with TRBJ2-5; D unclear. Trimming removed 3 bases from V and 0 bases from J, with 5 bases in between. This CDR3 is built from 13 residues. CDR3 DNA: TGTGCCAGCAGTTTCTGGCACCAAGAGACCCAGTACTTC. It codes for CASSFWHQETQYF.

The chain recombines TRBV2 with TRBJ2-1, with 12 bases matching TRBD2. V shed 4 bases, J shed 8 bases, and the junction held 6 bases outside the gene matches. The CDR3 contains 15 residues. The germline gives CDR1 SNHLY, CDR2 FYNNEI. CDR3 residues: CASSGTSGILDEQFF. CDR3 DNA sequence: TGTGCCAGCAGTGGGACTAGCGGGATTTTGGATGAGCAGTTCTTC.

This clonotype was seen at least ten times. This chain links TRBV29-1 with TRBJ2-3; D uncertain. Trimming pared 6 bases from V and 2 bases from J, leaving 30 bases between. Germline V gene sequence: CDR1 SQVTM, CDR2 ANQGSEA. This CDR3 contains 19 residues. CDR3 region: CSVPFLPTLAESSTDTQYF. CDR3 sequence (DNA): TGCAGCGTCCCCTTTTTGCCGACCCTTGCCGAGAGTTCCACAGATACGCAGTATTTT.

Only a few counts were recorded for this clonotype. Here the CDR3 reads CASRVRANTGELFF. In DNA, the CDR3 is TGCGCCAGCAGGGTCAGGGCGAACACCGGGGAGCTGTTTTTT. This chain uses TRBV10-2 with TRBJ2-2, with a possible D match to TRBD1 (5 bases). The germline CDR1 and CDR2 sequences are WSHSY and SAAADI. The CDR3 contains 14 residues. Trimming removed 6 bases at V and 0 bases at J, with 8 bases between.

The chain couples TRBV20-1 to TRBJ1-4, with D uncertain. Trimming stripped 1 base from V and 1 base from J, with 7 bases between. Germline assignment: CDR1 DFQATT and CDR2 SNEGSKA (reference sequence). CDR3 length: 14 residues. The CDR3 loop is CSARGTGTNEKLFF. The CDR3 DNA reads TGCAGTGCTAGAGGTACCGGAACTAATGAAAAACTGTTTTTT.

The sample holds a few counts of this clonotype. The chain carries TRBV7-9 and TRBJ1-5, with D unclear. Germline V gene sequence: CDR1 SEHNR, CDR2 FQNEAQ (reference sequence). The length of the CDR3 is 12 residues. The V end lost 5 bases, the J end lost 5 bases, and 7 bases lay between the germline ends. CDR3 amino acids: CASSNSDQPQHF. CDR3 bases: TGTGCCAGCAGCAACAGTGATCAGCCCCAGCATTTT.

V and J are TRBV2 and TRBJ2-7, with TRBD1 matching over 7 bases. Looked up from germline, CDR1 is SNHLY and CDR2 is FYNNEI. The V segment lost 2 bases and the J segment 3 bases; nucleotides outside the gene matches: 7. The CDR3 is 15 amino acids. DNA for the CDR3: TGTGCCAGCAGTGAATGGGGACAGAGTTTCTACGAGCAGTACTTC. This codes for CASSEWGQSFYEQYF.

CDR3 protein: CASSQDLSGRASYEQYF. The CDR3 DNA is TGTGCCAGCAGCCAAGATCTTAGCGGGAGGGCCTCCTACGAGCAGTACTTC. This chain connects TRBV3-1 to TRBJ2-7, with TRBD2 matching over 11 bases. The J segment lost 0 bases and the V segment lost 0 bases, leaving 4 bases of the junction unmatched. This CDR3 spans 17 amino acids. Germline V gives CDR1 LGHDT, CDR2 YNNKEL (reference sequence).

This clonotype was detected a few times. The gene calls are TRBV7-9 and TRBJ2-3; 8 bases are a match to TRBD1. V lost 5 bases and J lost 3; bases outside the gene matches: 10. Germline lookup yields CDR1 SEHNR and CDR2 FQNEAQ (reference sequence). The CDR3 has 16 residues. In DNA, the CDR3 is TGTGCCAGCAGCCATCCGCAGGGGGCGCGGACAGATACGCAGTATTTT. It encodes CASSHPQGARTDTQYF.

The table lists this clonotype with a few counts. The chain couples TRBV7-8 to TRBJ2-6; D is ambiguous. Deletions cut 1 base from V and 0 bases from J, with 7 bases between. CDR3 size: 16 residues. CDR1 and CDR2 from the germline V gene are SGHVS and FQNEAQ. The CDR3 is CASSLVPTSGANVLTF. CDR3 in DNA: TGTGCCAGCAGCTTAGTACCCACCTCTGGGGCCAACGTCCTGACTTTC.

This clonotype has only a few counts. The chain recombines TRBV20-1 with TRBJ2-1; perhaps TRBD2 as D (6 bases). Germline V gene data show CDR1 as DFQATT and CDR2 as SNEGSKA (reference sequence). This CDR3 comprises 15 residues. The V and J ends lost 3 bases and 3 bases respectively, with 15 bases between them. The CDR3 protein is CSASRHSGHYNEQFF. CDR3 DNA sequence: TGCAGTGCTAGCCGCCATAGCGGCCACTACAATGAGCAGTTCTTC.

This chain joins TRBV20-1 and TRBJ2-3; D not certain. Germline V CDR1 and CDR2: DFQATT, SNEGSKA (reference sequence). The germline V and J ends were trimmed by 7 bases and 2 bases, with 16 bases remaining between them. This CDR3 spans 14 amino acids. The CDR3 DNA sequence: TGCAGTGTACCTGCCCTCACGGTCACAGATACGCAGTATTTT. The encoded protein is CSVPALTVTDTQYF.

This clonotype has only a few counts. In DNA form, the CDR3 reads TGTGCCAGCAGTCCCTACGGGACAGGGACCTTTTCAGGGCCCCAGCATTTT. Amino acids: CASSPYGTGTFSGPQHF. The rearrangement uses TRBV28 and TRBJ1-5, with TRBD1 matching over 9 bases. CDR1 and CDR2 from the germline V gene are MDHEN and SYDVKM. This CDR3 region has 17 residues. The V segment lost 5 bases and the J segment 9 bases; nucleotides outside the gene matches: 17.

This clonotype was seen a few times. The V and J genes are TRBV7-8 and TRBJ2-2; tentatively, D is TRBD2 (5 bases). V was cut by 5 bases and J by 2 bases, with 15 bases left in between. The CDR3 contains 16 residues. Per the germline V gene, CDR1 is SGHVS and CDR2 is FQNEAQ. This CDR3 reads CASSPPGELNTGELFF. CDR3 DNA: TGTGCCAGCAGCCCACCCGGGGAGCTTAACACCGGGGAGCTGTTTTTT.

The chain has TRBV7-9 and TRBJ2-5; D might be TRBD1 (5 bases). V dropped 8 bases and J dropped 5 bases, with 15 bases sitting between them. Germline assignment: CDR1 SEHNR and CDR2 FQNEAQ (reference sequence). The CDR3 spans 13 residues. This CDR3 is CASLDREVETQYF. CDR3 nucleotide sequence: TGTGCCAGCCTCGACAGAGAGGTGGAGACCCAGTACTTC. The full variable domain, rest sourced from reference TRBV7-9 and TRBJ2-5, is DTGVSQNPRHKITKRGQNVTFRCDPISEHNRLYWYRQTLGQGPEFLTYFQNEAQLEKSRLLSDRFSAERPKGSFSTLEIQRTEQGDSAMYLCASLDREVETQYFGPGTRLLVL.

The table lists this clonotype with many counts. V gene TRBV2 combines with J gene TRBJ2-5; no clear D gene. The CDR3 consists of 13 residues. Per the germline V gene, CDR1 is SNHLY and CDR2 is FYNNEI. V was clipped by 3 bases and J by 1 base, with 6 bases between them. The CDR3 DNA follows: TGTGCCAGCAGTGAGAGACCCCAAGAGACCCAGTACTTC. Translation gives CASSERPQETQYF.